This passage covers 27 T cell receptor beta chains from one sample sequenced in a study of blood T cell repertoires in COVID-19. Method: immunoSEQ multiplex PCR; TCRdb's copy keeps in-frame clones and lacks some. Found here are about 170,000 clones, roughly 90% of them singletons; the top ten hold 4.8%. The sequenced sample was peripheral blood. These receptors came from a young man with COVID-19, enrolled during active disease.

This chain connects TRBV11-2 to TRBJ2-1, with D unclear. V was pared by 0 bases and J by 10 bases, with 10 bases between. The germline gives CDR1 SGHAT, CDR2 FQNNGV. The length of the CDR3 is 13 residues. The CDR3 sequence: CASSLDRVGEQFF. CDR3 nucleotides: TGTGCCAGCAGCTTAGATCGAGTGGGCGAGCAGTTCTTC.

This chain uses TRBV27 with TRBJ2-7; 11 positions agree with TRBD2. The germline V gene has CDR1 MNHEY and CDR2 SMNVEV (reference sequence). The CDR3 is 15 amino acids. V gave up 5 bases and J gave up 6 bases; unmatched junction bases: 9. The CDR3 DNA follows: TGTGCCAGCAGTGGGTTAGCGGGAGGGGGAGGCGAGCAGTACTTC. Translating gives CASSGLAGGGGEQYF.

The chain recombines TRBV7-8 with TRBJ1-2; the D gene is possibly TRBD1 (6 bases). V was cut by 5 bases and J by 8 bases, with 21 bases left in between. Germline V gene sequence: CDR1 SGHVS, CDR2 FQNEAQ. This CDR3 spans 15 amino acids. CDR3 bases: TGTGCCAGCAGCGGGCGGCTAGGGGTCAGGGGAGGCTACACCTTC. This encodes CASSGRLGVRGGYTF.

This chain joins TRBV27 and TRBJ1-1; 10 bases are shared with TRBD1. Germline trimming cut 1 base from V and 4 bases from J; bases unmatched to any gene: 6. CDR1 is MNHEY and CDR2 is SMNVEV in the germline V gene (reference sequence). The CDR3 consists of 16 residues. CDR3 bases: TGTGCCAGCAGTTTATTGGGACAGGGGTTAGGCACTGAAGCTTTCTTT. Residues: CASSLLGQGLGTEAFF.

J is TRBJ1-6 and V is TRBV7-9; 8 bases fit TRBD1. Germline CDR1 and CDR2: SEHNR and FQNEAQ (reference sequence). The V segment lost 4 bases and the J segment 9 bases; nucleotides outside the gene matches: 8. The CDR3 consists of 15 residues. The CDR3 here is CASSSPTGGGSPLHF. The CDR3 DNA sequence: TGTGCCAGCAGCTCACCTACAGGGGGAGGTTCACCCCTCCACTTT.

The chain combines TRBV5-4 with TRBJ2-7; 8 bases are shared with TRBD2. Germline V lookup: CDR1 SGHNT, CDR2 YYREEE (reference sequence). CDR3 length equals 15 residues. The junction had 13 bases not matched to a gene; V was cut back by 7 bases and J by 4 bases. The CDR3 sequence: CASSRRGGPTYEQYF. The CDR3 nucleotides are TGTGCCAGCTCTCGACGCGGGGGGCCGACATACGAGCAGTACTTC. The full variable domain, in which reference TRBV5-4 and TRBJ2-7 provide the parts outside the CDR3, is ETGVTQSPTHLIKTRGQQVTLRCSSQSGHNTVSWYQQALGQGPQFIFQYYREEENGRGNFPPRFSGLQFPNYSSELNVNALELDDSALYLCASSRRGGPTYEQYFGPGTRLTVT.

CDR3 loop: CASSSRYTDRGLYEQYF. The CDR3 nucleotides read TGTGCCAGCAGTTCCCGATATACCGACAGGGGGCTCTACGAGCAGTACTTC. V gene TRBV6-2 or TRBV6-3 combines with J gene TRBJ2-7; the match to TRBD1 covers 10 bases. The CDR3 has 17 residues. Germline V gene data show CDR1 as MNHEY and CDR2 as SVGEGT. The J segment lost 3 bases and the V segment lost 4 bases, leaving 12 bases of the junction unmatched.

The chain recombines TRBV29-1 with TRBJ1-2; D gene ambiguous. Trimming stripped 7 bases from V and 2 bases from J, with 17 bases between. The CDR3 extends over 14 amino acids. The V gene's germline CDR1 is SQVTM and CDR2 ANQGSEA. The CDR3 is CSAPVGYGNYGYTF. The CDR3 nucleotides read TGCAGCGCCCCGGTCGGGTACGGCAACTATGGCTACACCTTC.

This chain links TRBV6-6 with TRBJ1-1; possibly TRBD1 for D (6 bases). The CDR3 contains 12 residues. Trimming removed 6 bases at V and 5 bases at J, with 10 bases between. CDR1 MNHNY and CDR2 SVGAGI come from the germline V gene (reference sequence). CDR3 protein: CASRRGATEAFF. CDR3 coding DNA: TGTGCCAGCAGGCGGGGGGCAACTGAAGCTTTCTTT.

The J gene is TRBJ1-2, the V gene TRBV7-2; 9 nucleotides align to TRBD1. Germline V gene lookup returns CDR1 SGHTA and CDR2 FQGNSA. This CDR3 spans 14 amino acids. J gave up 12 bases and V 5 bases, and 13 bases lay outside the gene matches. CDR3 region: CASSPTGTGSLNTF. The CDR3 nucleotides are TGTGCCAGCAGCCCCACTGGGACAGGGAGCCTCAACACCTTC.

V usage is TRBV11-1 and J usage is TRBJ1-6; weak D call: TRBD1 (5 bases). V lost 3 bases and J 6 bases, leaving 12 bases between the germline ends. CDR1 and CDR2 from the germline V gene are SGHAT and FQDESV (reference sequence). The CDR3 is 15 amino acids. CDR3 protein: CASSFLGGVNSPLHF. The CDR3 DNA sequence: TGTGCCAGCAGCTTCCTAGGAGGGGTTAATTCACCCCTCCACTTT.

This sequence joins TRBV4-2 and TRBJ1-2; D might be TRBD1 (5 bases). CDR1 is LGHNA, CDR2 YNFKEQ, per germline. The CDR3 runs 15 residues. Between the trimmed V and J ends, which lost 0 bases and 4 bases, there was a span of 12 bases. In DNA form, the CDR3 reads TGTGCCAGCAGCCAAGAATCTGGGACTATCTATGGCTACACCTTC. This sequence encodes CASSQESGTIYGYTF.

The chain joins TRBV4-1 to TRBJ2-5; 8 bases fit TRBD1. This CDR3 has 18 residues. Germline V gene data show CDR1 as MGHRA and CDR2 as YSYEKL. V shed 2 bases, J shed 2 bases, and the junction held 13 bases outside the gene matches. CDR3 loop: CASSQHIAGGGYQETQYF. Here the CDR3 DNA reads TGCGCCAGCAGCCAACACATCGCAGGGGGCGGTTATCAAGAGACCCAGTACTTC.

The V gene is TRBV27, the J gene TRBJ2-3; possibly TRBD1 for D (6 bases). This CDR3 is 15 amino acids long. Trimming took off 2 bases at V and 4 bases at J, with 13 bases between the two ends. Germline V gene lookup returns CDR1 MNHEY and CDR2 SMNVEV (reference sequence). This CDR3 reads CASSLQGWGADTQYF. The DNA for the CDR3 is TGTGCCAGCAGTTTACAGGGGTGGGGCGCAGATACGCAGTATTTT.

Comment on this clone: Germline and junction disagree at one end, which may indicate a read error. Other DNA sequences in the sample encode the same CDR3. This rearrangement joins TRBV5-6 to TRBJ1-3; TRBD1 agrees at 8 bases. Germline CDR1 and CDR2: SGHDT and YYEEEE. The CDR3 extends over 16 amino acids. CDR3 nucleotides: TGTGCCAGCAGCTTGGAAGGACAGGGAGCTGGAAACACTATATATTTT. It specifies CASSLEGQGAGNTIYF.

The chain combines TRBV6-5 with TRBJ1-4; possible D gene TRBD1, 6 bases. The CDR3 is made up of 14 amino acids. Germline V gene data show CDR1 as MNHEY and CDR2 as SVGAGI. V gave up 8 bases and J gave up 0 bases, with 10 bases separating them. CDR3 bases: TGTGCCAGCGCAAGGACAGCAACTAATGAAAAACTGTTTTTT. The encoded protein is CASARTATNEKLFF.

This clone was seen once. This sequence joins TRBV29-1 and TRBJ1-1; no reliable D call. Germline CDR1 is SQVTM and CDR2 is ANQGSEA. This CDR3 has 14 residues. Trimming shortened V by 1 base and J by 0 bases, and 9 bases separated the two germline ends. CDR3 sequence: CSVEAPKMNTEAFF. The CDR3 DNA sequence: TGCAGCGTTGAAGCCCCCAAAATGAACACTGAAGCTTTCTTT. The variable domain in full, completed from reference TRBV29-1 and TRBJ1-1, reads SAVISQKPSRDICQRGTSLTIQCQVDSQVTMMFWYRQQPGQSLTLIATANQGSEATYESGFVIDKFPISRPNLTFSTLTVSNMSPEDSSIYLCSVEAPKMNTEAFFGQGTRLTVV.

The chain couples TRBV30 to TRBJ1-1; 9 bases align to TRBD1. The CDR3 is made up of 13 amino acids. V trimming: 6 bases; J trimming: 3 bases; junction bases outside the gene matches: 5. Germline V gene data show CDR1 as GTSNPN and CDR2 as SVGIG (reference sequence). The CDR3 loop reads CACPGQGYTEAFF. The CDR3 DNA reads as TGTGCCTGCCCGGGACAGGGTTACACTGAAGCTTTCTTT.

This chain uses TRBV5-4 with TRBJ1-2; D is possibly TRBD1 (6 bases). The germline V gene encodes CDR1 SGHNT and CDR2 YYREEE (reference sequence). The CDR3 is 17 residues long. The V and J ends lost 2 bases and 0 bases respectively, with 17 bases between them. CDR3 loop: CASSFYGRGIANYGYTF. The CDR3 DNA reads TGTGCCAGCAGCTTTTATGGCAGGGGTATAGCTAACTATGGCTACACCTTC.

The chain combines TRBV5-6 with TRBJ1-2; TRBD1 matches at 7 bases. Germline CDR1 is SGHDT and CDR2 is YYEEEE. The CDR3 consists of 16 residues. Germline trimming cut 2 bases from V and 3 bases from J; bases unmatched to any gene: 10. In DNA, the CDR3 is TGTGCCAGCAGCTTATTGACAGGGTTTTCGGACTATGGCTACACCTTC. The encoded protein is CASSLLTGFSDYGYTF.

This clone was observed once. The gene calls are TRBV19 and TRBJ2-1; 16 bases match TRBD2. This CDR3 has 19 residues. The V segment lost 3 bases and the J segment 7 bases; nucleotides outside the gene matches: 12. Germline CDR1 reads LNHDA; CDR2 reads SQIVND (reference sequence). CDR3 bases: TGTGCCAGTAGTATTCGTGGGACTAGCGGGAGGGCCTCTAAAAATGAGCAGTTCTTC. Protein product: CASSIRGTSGRASKNEQFF.

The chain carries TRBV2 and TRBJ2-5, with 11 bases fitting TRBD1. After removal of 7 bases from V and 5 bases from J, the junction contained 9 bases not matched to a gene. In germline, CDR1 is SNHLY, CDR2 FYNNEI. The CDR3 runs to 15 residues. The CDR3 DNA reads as TGTGCCAGCACTGGGACAGGGGGAGCTTGGGAGACCCAGTACTTC. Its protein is CASTGTGGAWETQYF.

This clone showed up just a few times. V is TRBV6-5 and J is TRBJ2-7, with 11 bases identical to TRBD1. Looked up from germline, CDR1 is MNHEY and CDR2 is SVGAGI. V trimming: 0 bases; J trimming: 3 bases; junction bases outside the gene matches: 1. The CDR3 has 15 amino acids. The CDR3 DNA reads TGTGCCAGCAGTTACTCCGGGACAGGGGGCTACGAGCAGTACTTC. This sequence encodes CASSYSGTGGYEQYF.

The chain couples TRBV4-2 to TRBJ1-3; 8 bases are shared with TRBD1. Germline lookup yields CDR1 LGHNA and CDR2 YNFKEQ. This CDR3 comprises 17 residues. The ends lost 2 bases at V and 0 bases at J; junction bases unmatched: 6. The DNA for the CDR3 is TGTGCCAGCAGCCAACACGGACAGGGTGTCTCTGGAAACACCATATATTTT. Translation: CASSQHGQGVSGNTIYF.

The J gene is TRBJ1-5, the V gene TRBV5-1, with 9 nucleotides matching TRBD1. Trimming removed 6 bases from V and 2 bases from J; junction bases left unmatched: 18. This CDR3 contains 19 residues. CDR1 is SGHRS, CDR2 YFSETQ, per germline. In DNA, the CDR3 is TGCGCCAGCAACGTACCCCGGGAACAGGGGGCGTTGGGCAATCAGCCCCAGCATTTT. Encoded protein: CASNVPREQGALGNQPQHF. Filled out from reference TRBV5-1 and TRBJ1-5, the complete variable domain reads KAGVTQTPRYLIKTRGQQVTLSCSPISGHRSVSWYQQTPGQGLQFLFEYFSETQRNKGNFPGRFSGRQFSNSRSEMNVSTLELGDSALYLCASNVPREQGALGNQPQHFGDGTRLSIL.

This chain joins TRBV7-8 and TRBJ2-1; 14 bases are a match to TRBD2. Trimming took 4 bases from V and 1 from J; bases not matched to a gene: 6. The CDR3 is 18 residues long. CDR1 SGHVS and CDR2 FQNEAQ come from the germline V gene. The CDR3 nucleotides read TGTGCCAGCAGCTACGGGACTAGCGGGAGTGTTTCCTACAATGAGCAGTTCTTC. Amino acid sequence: CASSYGTSGSVSYNEQFF.

The CDR3 DNA sequence: TGTGCCAGCAGCCGCTTACTAGCGGGGGACACAGATACGCAGTATTTT. It yields the protein CASSRLLAGDTDTQYF. V is TRBV14 and J is TRBJ2-3; 11 nucleotides agree with TRBD2. This CDR3 contains 16 residues. J gave up 2 bases and V 4 bases, and 5 bases lay outside the gene matches. Germline V gene sequence: CDR1 SGHDN, CDR2 FVKESK.